These T cell receptor beta chains were read from a single sample in a study of shared clonotypes between healthy human individuals. Sequencing was performed with immunoSEQ multiplex PCR; in TCRdb, only in-frame clones are kept and a portion is missing. The data contain some 690,000 clones, around 90% of them singletons. The specimen was memory CD8+ T cells from PBMCs. Receptors were obtained from a man aged 18-30 years in good health. Some clones in this sample may be carry-over from other donors' samples. CDR3s include the opening cysteine and the closing phenylalanine or tryptophan.

cdr3_aa,v_call,cdr3_length
CASSYRYPLSNQPQHF,TRBV28,16
CASSPGDSGPYGYTF,TRBV7-9,15
CASSSVADLIEQFF,TRBV19,14
CAIRAGPLAGLNTGELFF,TRBV10-3,18
CASSRGLAGGHEQYF,TRBV4-3,15
CASSPYRTLANTIYF,TRBV9,15
CASSSRQGLPGNTIYF,TRBV27,16
CASSISAWGNYEQYF,TRBV19,15
CASRFRAGGRLETQYF,TRBV28,16
CASSFGFLQGERGNEQYF,TRBV28,18
CATDRDSMREQYF,TRBV2,13
CAIATGNSYEQYF,TRBV10-3,13
CNRTKNTEAFF,TRBV20-1,11
CASSTRTGPETQYF,TRBV11-2,14
CAWRRGNTEAFF,TRBV30,12
CASSTRLAGIDEQFF,TRBV7-6,15
CASSPGALADTDTQYF,TRBV27,16
CASSFMGGSNQPQHF,TRBV27,15
CASSLAAGQPNYGYTF,TRBV7-9,16
CASSLGLADYEQYF,TRBV4-3,14
CASSRRRGSDEAFF,TRBV4-1,14
CASSVGQGIAEAFF,TRBV27,14
CASSYSMGSLSYEQYF,TRBV6-5,16
CASVGEGLSTQYF,TRBV7-9,13
CASSYKGWNTGELFF,TRBV6-5,15
CASSLRTEGPGNTIYF,TRBV4-1,16
CASSPIAGQTSEQYF,TRBV4-1,15
CASSLAGRAYEQYF,TRBV5-1,14
CASSLPRDRGLDEQYF,TRBV28,16
CASSLAAEETQYF,TRBV5-6,13
CASSFLTLRGSQNYGYTF,TRBV7-8,18
CASSTWGQAATNEKLFF,TRBV27,17
CASRGDNHESREAYNEQFF,TRBV5-6,19
CASSSRTALTYEQYF,TRBV7-9,15
CASSPRQLTYEQYF,TRBV4-1,14
CASSLNRYNEQFF,TRBV27,13
CSVEYGSKGIVGELFF,TRBV29-1,16
CASSPDSGNQPQHF,TRBV9,14
CASSLDRVEQFF,TRBV11-3,12
CASSPPQIGTGELFF,TRBV11-2,15
CASGQLEGYTF,TRBV27,11
CASRGRAGANVLTF,TRBV9,14
CASSIGGYTDTQYF,TRBV5-4,14